Below, 5 T cell receptor beta chains from the same sample are listed, as sequenced in a study of blood T cells in healthy people across ages. A J-beta primer mix and a sample-barcoded 5' primer were used in a second PCR of roughly 6 to 11 cycles. MiXCR, applied by TCRdb to the 5' RACE reads, yields one record per CDR3 protein. The table has over 300,000 distinct CDR3 sequences, about half seen once. Specimen: blood. These receptors were collected from a man aged 55 to 70 in good health.

About this clonotype itself: With a much larger clone just one base away, this may be a read error. V usage is TRBV28 and J usage is TRBJ2-7; no clear D. Trimming took 2 bases from V and 5 from J, leaving 4 bases between them. This CDR3 comprises 11 residues. Germline lookup yields CDR1 MDHEN and CDR2 SYDVKM. CDR3 sequence: CASSLNDEQYF. CDR3 in DNA: TGTGCCAGCAGTTTAAACGACGAGCAGTACTTC.

This rearrangement joins TRBV20-1 to TRBJ2-1, with 12 bases that match TRBD2. The end of the DNA aligns better with TRBJ2-7, so the J call may be wrong. Germline lookup yields CDR1 DFQATT and CDR2 SNEGSKA (reference sequence). This CDR3 comprises 17 residues. The CDR3 spells CSARSRTSGKPYNEQYF. In DNA form, the CDR3 reads TGCAGTGCTAGATCTCGGACTAGCGGGAAACCCTACAATGAGCAGTACTTC.

The chain joins TRBV29-1 to TRBJ2-7, with a possible D match to TRBD1 (6 bases). CDR3 length: 13 amino acids. Trimming left V 7 bases short and J 2 bases short, with 15 bases between. CDR1 and CDR2 (germline): SQVTM, ANQGSEA. The CDR3 reads CSGSTGPPYEQYF. As DNA, the CDR3 is TGCAGCGGATCGACAGGACCTCCCTACGAGCAGTACTTC.

The chain is built from TRBV9 and TRBJ2-6, with TRBD1 matching over 8 bases. The V gene end was trimmed by 0 bases and the J gene end by 0 bases; junction bases not matched to a gene: 14. The length of the CDR3 is 21 residues. Germline CDR1 SGDLS, CDR2 YYNGEE. The CDR3 loop reads CASSVAPSGQGALSGANVLTF. The CDR3 nucleotides read TGTGCCAGCAGCGTAGCCCCTTCAGGGCAGGGGGCTCTCTCTGGGGCCAACGTCCTGACTTTC.

The gene calls are TRBV4-3 and TRBJ2-5; TRBD2 matches at 7 bases. J was trimmed by 11 bases and V by 0 bases; bases with no gene match: 15. This CDR3 contains 16 residues. Germline CDR1 LGHNA, CDR2 YSLEER. The CDR3 sequence: CASSQEYGGLPNEQYF. In nucleotides, the CDR3 is TGCGCCAGCAGCCAAGAGTACGGGGGGTTACCCAATGAGCAGTACTTC.